Below are 7 T cell receptor beta chains sequenced from a single sample in a study of T cells in Graves' hyperthyroidism and ophthalmopathy (dated by TCRdb to about 2019). Library preparation was by multiplex PCR. Instrument used: Illumina HiSeq 2000. Amplification of TCR beta CDR3 regions was carried out from RNA transcripts. A first-round RT-PCR of the TCR CDR3 used the HTBI primer set with the Qiagen OneStep RT-PCR kit. TCRdb reworked the public reads: Q25 trimming with fastp, MiXCR clone assembly, productive beta chains retained. Identical CDR3 proteins give one entry, which carries the most common genes and DNA. The sample table contains hundreds of thousands of distinct CDR3 sequences; only one count was recorded for 14% of them. The ten largest clones add up to around 13% of the sample. Source material: blood. Receptors were obtained from a woman aged 45-65 years with Graves' ophthalmopathy.

This chain links TRBV4-1 with TRBJ2-2; possible D gene TRBD2, 5 bases. Germline CDR1 and CDR2: MGHRA and YSYEKL. The CDR3 has 18 amino acids. Trimming shortened V by 0 bases and J by 4 bases, and 18 bases separated the two germline ends. CDR3 residues: CASSQDLGILGSTGELFF. The CDR3 DNA sequence: TGCGCCAGCAGCCAAGATCTAGGGATTCTTGGGAGCACCGGGGAGCTGTTTTTT.

This clonotype appeared many times. This sequence joins TRBV6-6 and TRBJ1-2; D gene ambiguous. Germline values: CDR1 MNHNY, CDR2 SVGAGI (reference sequence). There are 13 residues in the CDR3. V lost 6 bases to trimming and J lost 0 bases, with 8 bases between them. The CDR3 sequence is CASSYATNYGYTF. The DNA for the CDR3 is TGTGCCAGCAGCTACGCCACTAACTATGGCTACACCTTC.

This clonotype was recorded many times. V is TRBV28 and J is TRBJ2-7; D is ambiguous. V was pared by 3 bases and J by 2 bases, with 8 bases between. The CDR3 extends over 13 amino acids. Per germline, CDR1 MDHEN and CDR2 SYDVKM. As DNA, the CDR3 is TGTGCCAGCAGTTTCAACGTCGCCTACGAGCAGTACTTC. Its protein is CASSFNVAYEQYF.

Ten or more counts support this clonotype. This sequence joins TRBV12-3 or TRBV12-4 and TRBJ2-1, with 13 bases identical to TRBD2. V lost 6 bases, J lost 7 bases, and 9 bases stayed unmatched. The CDR3 length is 16 residues. The CDR3 region is CASRRRTSGRGNEQFF. DNA of the CDR3: TGTGCCAGCAGGCGCCGGACTAGCGGGAGAGGAAATGAGCAGTTCTTC.

This clonotype was recorded many times. The chain combines TRBV12-5 with TRBJ2-3; TRBD1 matches at 9 bases. The germline V gene encodes CDR1 LGHNT and CDR2 FRNRAP. Unmatched junction bases numbered 13, after V lost 2 bases and J lost 1 base. The CDR3 is 19 residues long. CDR3 sequence: CASGLNPVAWDRGTDTQYF. CDR3 bases: TGTGCTAGTGGTTTGAACCCGGTTGCGTGGGACAGGGGCACAGATACGCAGTATTTT. Supplemented by reference TRBV12-5 and TRBJ2-3, the full variable domain reads DARVTQTPRHKVTEMGQEVTMRCQPILGHNTVFWYRQTMMQGLELLAYFRNRAPLDDSGMPKDRFSAEMPDATLATLKIQPSEPRDSAVYFCASGLNPVAWDRGTDTQYFGPGTRLTVL.

This clonotype was counted only a few times. V is TRBV6-2 or TRBV6-3 and J is TRBJ2-1, with unresolved D. This CDR3 has 14 residues. Between the trimmed V and J ends, which lost 11 bases and 8 bases, there was a span of 22 bases. CDR1 MNHEY and CDR2 SVGEGT come from the germline V gene. The CDR3: CAGSSLGRWDEQFF. The CDR3 bases are TGTGCCGGGTCCTCCCTGGGTCGCTGGGATGAGCAGTTCTTC.

The sample holds one count of this clonotype. This sequence joins TRBV20-1 and TRBJ2-1; D may be TRBD2 (6 bases). Looked up from germline, CDR1 is DFQATT and CDR2 is SNEGSKA (reference sequence). The CDR3 has 13 amino acids. Trimming pared 0 bases from V and 9 bases from J, leaving 12 bases between. CDR3 bases: TGCAGTGCTAGAGAGGGGGGTCGAGGTGAGCAGTTCTTC. Encoded protein: CSAREGGRGEQFF.